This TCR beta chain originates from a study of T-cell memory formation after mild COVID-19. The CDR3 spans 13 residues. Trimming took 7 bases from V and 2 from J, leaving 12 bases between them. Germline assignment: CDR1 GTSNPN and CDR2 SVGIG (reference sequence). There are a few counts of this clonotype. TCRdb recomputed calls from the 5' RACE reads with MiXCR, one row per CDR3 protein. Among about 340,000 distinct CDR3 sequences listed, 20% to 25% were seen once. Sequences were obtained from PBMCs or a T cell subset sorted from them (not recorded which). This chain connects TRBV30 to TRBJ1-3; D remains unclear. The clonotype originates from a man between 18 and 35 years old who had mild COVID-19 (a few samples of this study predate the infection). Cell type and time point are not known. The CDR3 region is CALTWAAGNTIYF. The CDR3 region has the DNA TGTGCCTTGACATGGGCGGCTGGAAACACCATATATTTT.